The 32 T cell receptor beta chains below come from one sample, sequenced in a study of vaccination effects on CD4 cells after COVID-19. Clones were sequenced by immunoSEQ multiplex PCR, and TCRdb holds only the in-frame ones, with some missing. Of about 46,000 clones listed, 65% to 75% are singletons. These receptors have no known antigen. Viral peptide pool expansion of antigen-specific CD4+ T cells preceded sequencing in the ViraFEST assay. Cultured cells yielded isolated CD4+ T cells after more than nine days. Each person got two doses of an mRNA SARS-CoV-2 vaccine, BNT162b2 or mRNA-1273. Sequences were derived from CD4+ T cells from PBMCs cultured with HCoV-OC43 spike peptides, sampled after COVID-19 vaccination. Sample subset: HCoV-OC43 spike overlapping peptide pool stimulation. Source of these receptors: a human donor who received a COVID-19 vaccine.

The V and J genes are TRBV19 and TRBJ2-7; possible D gene TRBD1, 6 bases. Trimming took off 4 bases at V and 7 bases at J, with 17 bases between the two ends. The CDR3 has 14 residues. The germline V gene has CDR1 LNHDA and CDR2 SQIVND (reference sequence). CDR3 sequence reads: CASSRTVGFGEQYF. The CDR3 region has the DNA TGTGCCAGTAGTAGGACAGTAGGGTTTGGAGAGCAGTACTTC.

The rearrangement links TRBV7-2 to TRBJ2-6; D unclear. Germline V gene data show CDR1 as SGHTA and CDR2 as FQGNSA. The CDR3 covers 17 residues. Trimming cost V 1 base and J 6 bases, with 16 bases left between them. The CDR3 sequence is CASSLGTVLWEANVLTF. CDR3 nucleotides: TGTGCCAGCAGCTTAGGGACGGTTCTCTGGGAGGCCAACGTCCTGACTTTC.

This clone was counted a few times. The V gene is TRBV7-9, the J gene TRBJ1-2; tentative D call: TRBD1 (6 bases). CDR1 SEHNR and CDR2 FQNEAQ come from the germline V gene (reference sequence). CDR3 size: 13 residues. The V end was cut by 6 bases, the J end by 4 bases, with 12 bases between. Written as DNA, the CDR3 is TGTGCCAGCAGTCGACAGGAGGCCTATGGCTACACCTTC. Amino acids: CASSRQEAYGYTF.

CDR3 DNA: TGTGCCAGCACCAGAGCAACTAATGAAAAACTGTTTTTT. It codes for CASTRATNEKLFF. This chain uses TRBV3-1 (or the pseudogene TRBV3-2) with TRBJ1-4; D is uncertain. V was cut by 7 bases and J by 0 bases, with 6 bases left in between. CDR3 length: 13 residues. The germline V gene encodes CDR1 LGHDT and CDR2 YNNKEL (reference sequence).

Within the sample, this clone is medium-sized. The chain combines TRBV4-1 with TRBJ2-7; the D is unclear. Germline V CDR1 and CDR2: MGHRA, YSYEKL. The CDR3 covers 16 residues. Trimming took off 1 base at V and 0 bases at J, with 13 bases between the two ends. CDR3 residues: CASSQGTLSYSYEQYF. The CDR3, as DNA: TGCGCCAGCAGCCAAGGTACGCTCAGCTACTCCTACGAGCAGTACTTC.

The rearrangement uses TRBV6-1 and TRBJ1-6; D is ambiguous. Trimming shortened V by 3 bases and J by 5 bases, and 17 bases separated the two germline ends. The V gene's germline CDR1 is MNHNS and CDR2 SASEGT. This CDR3 is 17 amino acids long. CDR3 in DNA: TGTGCCAGCAGTGAGAGGCCTCCCACCGCAAATAATTCACCCCTCCACTTT. Encoded protein: CASSERPPTANNSPLHF.

The chain uses TRBV6-4 and TRBJ2-3; possible D gene TRBD1, 6 bases. The CDR3 has 14 amino acids. Germline CDR1 and CDR2: MRHNA and SNTAGT. Trimming took off 0 bases at V and 4 bases at J, with 8 bases between the two ends. The CDR3 DNA follows: TGTGCCAGCAGTGACTCCCAGGGGCCAGATACGCAGTATTTT. It yields the protein CASSDSQGPDTQYF.

This chain links TRBV11-2 with TRBJ1-3; tentative D call: TRBD1 (5 bases). Germline values: CDR1 SGHAT, CDR2 FQNNGV. Trimming left V 3 bases short and J 0 bases short, with 9 bases between. This CDR3 has 15 residues. The CDR3 here is CASSFAGNSGNTIYF. The CDR3, as DNA: TGTGCCAGCAGCTTCGCAGGGAACTCTGGAAACACCATATATTTT.

The chain employs TRBV27 and TRBJ2-7, with TRBD1 as a possible D gene (6 bases). Trimming left V 5 bases short and J 7 bases short, with 18 bases between. This CDR3 region has 14 residues. The germline CDR1 and CDR2 sequences are MNHEY and SMNVEV (reference sequence). As DNA, the CDR3 is TGTGCCAGCAGTCCAGATCCTCGAGGGACAGAGCAGTACTTC. This translates into CASSPDPRGTEQYF.

The J gene is TRBJ2-7, the V gene TRBV5-1, with D tentatively TRBD1 (6 bases). Germline V gene lookup returns CDR1 SGHRS and CDR2 YFSETQ. Trimming pared 0 bases from V and 0 bases from J, leaving 10 bases between. The CDR3 loop spans 15 amino acids. The CDR3 nucleotides read TGCGCCAGCAGCTTGGTTGTAGGGGGCTCCTACGAGCAGTACTTC. Amino acid sequence: CASSLVVGGSYEQYF.

The genes are TRBV5-1 and TRBJ2-5; D is possibly TRBD2 (5 bases). The CDR3 loop spans 13 amino acids. The germline V gene has CDR1 SGHRS and CDR2 YFSETQ. Deletions cut 0 bases from V and 4 bases from J, with 7 bases between. In DNA, the CDR3 is TGCGCCAGCAGCTTGGAAGGACTAGAGACCCAGTACTTC. Translating it yields CASSLEGLETQYF.

The chain combines TRBV29-1 with TRBJ2-3; D is possibly TRBD2 (5 bases). V shed 1 base and J shed 2 bases, with 10 bases lying between them. The germline CDR1 and CDR2 sequences are SQVTM and ANQGSEA. The CDR3 is 14 residues long. In DNA form, the CDR3 reads TGCAGCGTTGAAGGACTATATAACACAGATACGCAGTATTTT. Translation gives CSVEGLYNTDTQYF.

This clone was counted once. The V call is TRBV10-3, the J call TRBJ2-1; 7 bases line up with TRBD2. The V gene's germline CDR1 is ENHRY and CDR2 SYGVKD. The junction had 8 bases not matched to a gene; V was cut back by 10 bases and J by 2 bases. The length of the CDR3 is 14 residues. The CDR3 sequence: CATSDGGTYNEQFF. The DNA of the CDR3 is TGTGCCACCTCGGACGGGGGGACCTACAATGAGCAGTTCTTC.

The chain couples TRBV2 to TRBJ2-3; a weak D match, TRBD2 (6 bases). Germline CDR1 reads SNHLY; CDR2 reads FYNNEI. The CDR3 runs 15 residues. Trimming left V 4 bases short and J 2 bases short, with 13 bases between. The CDR3 loop reads CASSGGSGFTDTQYF. CDR3 sequence (DNA): TGTGCCAGCAGTGGGGGTAGCGGTTTCACAGATACGCAGTATTTT.

This clone was observed a single time. J is TRBJ1-1 and V is TRBV2; D is undetermined. V gave up 1 base and J gave up 0 bases, with 9 bases separating them. The CDR3 is 15 amino acids. Germline CDR1 reads SNHLY; CDR2 reads FYNNEI. CDR3 residues: CASSEVAGMNTEAFF. The CDR3 region has the DNA TGTGCCAGCAGTGAAGTGGCGGGGATGAACACTGAAGCTTTCTTT.

In DNA, the CDR3 is TGTGCCAGCTCCTGGGGGGTTACTGGAAACACCATATATTTT. This encodes CASSWGVTGNTIYF. This chain links TRBV6-5 with TRBJ1-3; a possible D gene is TRBD1 (5 bases). This CDR3 region has 14 residues. CDR1 is MNHEY, CDR2 SVGAGI, per germline. V was shortened by 8 bases and J by 2 bases, with 13 bases between the two germline ends.

The V gene is TRBV13, the J gene TRBJ2-3; D not certain. Trimming left V 4 bases short and J 3 bases short, with 8 bases between. CDR1 and CDR2 (germline): PRHDT, FYEKMQ (reference sequence). This CDR3 is 13 amino acids long. The CDR3 DNA reads as TGTGCCAGCAGCTCGCACGGGACAGATACGCAGTATTTT. It translates to CASSSHGTDTQYF.

V and J are TRBV18 and TRBJ1-1; D is unclear. This CDR3 comprises 13 residues. The germline V and J ends were trimmed by 4 bases and 0 bases, with 6 bases remaining between them. CDR1 KGHSH and CDR2 LQKENI come from the germline V gene. This CDR3 is CASSLEMNTEAFF. The CDR3 DNA reads as TGTGCCAGCTCACTCGAAATGAACACTGAAGCTTTCTTT.

The V gene is TRBV12-3 or TRBV12-4, the J gene TRBJ1-4; D not certain. CDR3 length: 13 amino acids. V dropped 7 bases and J dropped 3 bases, with 9 bases sitting between them. The CDR3 region has the DNA TGTGCCAGCAAAGGAGGGCCTAATGAAAAACTGTTTTTT. The encoded protein is CASKGGPNEKLFF.

The rearrangement uses TRBV7-6 and TRBJ1-1; tentative D call: TRBD1 (5 bases). Germline V gives CDR1 SGHVS, CDR2 FNYEAQ. Trimming pared 0 bases from V and 5 bases from J, leaving 13 bases between. This CDR3 is built from 15 residues. CDR3 DNA sequence: TGTGCCAGCAGCTTAGCGCTAAGCGGGGGAACTGAAGCTTTCTTT. This encodes CASSLALSGGTEAFF.

The rearrangement joins TRBV5-5 to TRBJ1-1, with a tentative D call TRBD1 (6 bases). Germline V lookup: CDR1 SGHKS, CDR2 YYEKEE (reference sequence). V lost 3 bases, J lost 1 base, and 10 bases lay in between. CDR3 length: 14 amino acids. DNA of the CDR3: TGTGCCAGCAGCTCCTACAGGGCGAACACTGAAGCTTTCTTT. This sequence encodes CASSSYRANTEAFF.

The chain combines TRBV11-3 with TRBJ2-5, with 14 nucleotides matching TRBD2. The CDR3 is 17 amino acids. In germline, CDR1 is SGHNT, CDR2 YENEEA. Losses at the gene ends were 1 base for V and 4 bases for J; bases not matched to a gene: 5. CDR3 sequence: CASSLGGLAGAGETQYF. The CDR3, as DNA: TGTGCCAGCAGCTTAGGGGGACTAGCGGGAGCTGGAGAGACCCAGTACTTC.

The chain joins TRBV2 to TRBJ1-1; D is ambiguous. Trimming stripped 7 bases from V and 0 bases from J, with 12 bases between. Per the germline V gene, CDR1 is SNHLY and CDR2 is FYNNEI. This CDR3 contains 14 residues. DNA for the CDR3: TGTGCCAGCACTCCCAGCCTACTGAACACTGAAGCTTTCTTT. It codes for CASTPSLLNTEAFF. The full variable domain, completed using reference TRBV2 and TRBJ1-1, is EPEVTQTPSHQVTQMGQEVILRCVPISNHLYFYWYRQILGQKVEFLVSFYNNEISEKSEIFDDQFSVERPDGSNFTLKIRSTKLEDSAMYFCASTPSLLNTEAFFGQGTRLTVV.

The gene calls are TRBV6-6 and TRBJ1-2; D gene uncertain. The CDR3 is 15 residues long. Trimming took off 5 bases at V and 4 bases at J, with 17 bases between the two ends. CDR1 MNHNY and CDR2 SVGAGI come from the germline V gene (reference sequence). In nucleotides, the CDR3 is TGTGCCAGCAGTACCCGGGCCTTCCACTTCTATGGCTACACCTTC. This codes for CASSTRAFHFYGYTF.

The chain joins TRBV5-1 to TRBJ1-1; possibly TRBD1 for D (6 bases). Germline V CDR1 and CDR2: SGHRS, YFSETQ. V lost 0 bases and J 6 bases, leaving 15 bases between the germline ends. The CDR3 loop spans 15 amino acids. For the CDR3, the DNA is TGCGCCAGCAGCTTGGGGCAGGGGAGTTTCTCTGAAGCTTTCTTT. Its protein is CASSLGQGSFSEAFF. Together with reference TRBV5-1 and TRBJ1-1, the CDR3 gives the full variable domain: KAGVTQTPRYLIKTRGQQVTLSCSPISGHRSVSWYQQTPGQGLQFLFEYFSETQRNKGNFPGRFSGRQFSNSRSEMNVSTLELGDSALYLCASSLGQGSFSEAFFGQGTRLTVV.

This clone was counted a few times. The chain joins TRBV20-1 to TRBJ1-2; no reliable D call. V gave up 3 bases and J gave up 5 bases, with 13 bases separating them. Germline lookup yields CDR1 DFQATT and CDR2 SNEGSKA (reference sequence). The CDR3 has 13 residues. The CDR3 reads CSASSLGPYGYTF. CDR3 nucleotide sequence: TGCAGTGCTAGTTCTCTCGGGCCTTATGGCTACACCTTC.

The V call is TRBV5-1, the J call TRBJ2-7, with unresolved D. Germline assignment: CDR1 SGHRS and CDR2 YFSETQ. V gave up 2 bases and J gave up 4 bases, with 4 bases separating them. The CDR3 consists of 11 residues. The CDR3 DNA sequence: TGCGCCAGCAGCTTTGAGTACGAGCAGTACTTC. Protein sequence: CASSFEYEQYF.

The chain uses TRBV4-1 and TRBJ2-7; a weak D match, TRBD1 (7 bases). From germline, CDR1 is MGHRA and CDR2 YSYEKL. CDR3 length: 16 amino acids. The germline V and J ends were trimmed by 1 base and 9 bases, with 22 bases remaining between them. CDR3 sequence (DNA): TGCGCCAGCAGCCAAGTCCTGAGGAGGGGGCGGGAAGTGCAGTACTTC. Translating gives CASSQVLRRGREVQYF.

The genes are TRBV19 and TRBJ2-5; D gene uncertain. The V end lost 6 bases, the J end lost 4 bases, and 9 bases lay between the germline ends. This CDR3 is 12 amino acids long. Germline CDR1 reads LNHDA; CDR2 reads SQIVND (reference sequence). Here the CDR3 DNA reads TGTGCCAGTAGCGAATCCTCAGAGACCCAGTACTTC. The encoded protein is CASSESSETQYF.

The gene calls are TRBV6-5 and TRBJ2-7, with 7 bases identical to TRBD1. The CDR3 spans 13 residues. CDR1 and CDR2 (germline): MNHEY, SVGAGI. Trimming took 6 bases from V and 2 from J; bases not matched to a gene: 4. CDR3 in DNA: TGTGCCAGCAGGCCCACAGGGGCCTACGAGCAGTACTTC. Protein sequence: CASRPTGAYEQYF.

This chain's CDR3 is CASSLGPSGKQETQYF. CDR3 DNA sequence: TGCGCCAGCAGCTTGGGACCTAGCGGCAAACAAGAGACCCAGTACTTC. The V and J genes are TRBV5-1 and TRBJ2-5, with 7 bases that match TRBD2. The germline V gene encodes CDR1 SGHRS and CDR2 YFSETQ. V lost 0 bases to trimming and J lost 2 bases; unmatched junction nucleotides: 7. There are 16 residues in the CDR3.

In this sample, this clone turned up a few times. This chain links TRBV2 with TRBJ1-1; unclear D gene. Between the trimmed V and J ends, which lost 1 base and 1 base, there was a span of 7 bases. CDR1 and CDR2 from the germline V gene are SNHLY and FYNNEI. This CDR3 region has 14 residues. This CDR3 reads CASSEESSNTEAFF. CDR3 DNA sequence: TGTGCCAGCAGTGAAGAGTCTTCGAACACTGAAGCTTTCTTT.